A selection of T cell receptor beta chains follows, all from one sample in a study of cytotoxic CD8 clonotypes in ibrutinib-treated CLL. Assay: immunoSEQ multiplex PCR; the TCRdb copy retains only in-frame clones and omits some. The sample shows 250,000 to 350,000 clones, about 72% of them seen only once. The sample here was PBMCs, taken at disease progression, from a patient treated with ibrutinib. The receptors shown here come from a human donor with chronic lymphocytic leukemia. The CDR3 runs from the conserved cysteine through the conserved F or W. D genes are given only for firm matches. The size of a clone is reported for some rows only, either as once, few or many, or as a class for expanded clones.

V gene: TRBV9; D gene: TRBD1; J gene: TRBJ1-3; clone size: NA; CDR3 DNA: TGTGCCAGCAGCTTCGGACTGGACAGGGGGCAAGGAAACACCATATATTTT; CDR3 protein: CASSFGLDRGQGNTIYF
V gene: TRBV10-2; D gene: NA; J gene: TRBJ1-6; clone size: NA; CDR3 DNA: TGCGCCAGCAGTGATTGGTGGAATTCACCCCTCCACTTT; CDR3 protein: CASSDWWNSPLHF
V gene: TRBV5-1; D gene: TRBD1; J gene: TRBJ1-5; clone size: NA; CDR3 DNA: TGCGCCAGCAGCTTGGGGGACAGAAGCAATCAGCCCCAGCATTTT; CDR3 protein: CASSLGDRSNQPQHF
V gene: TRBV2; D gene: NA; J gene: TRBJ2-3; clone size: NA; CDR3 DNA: TGTGCCACCTTGGGGGGCACAGATACGCAGTATTTT; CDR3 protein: CATLGGTDTQYF
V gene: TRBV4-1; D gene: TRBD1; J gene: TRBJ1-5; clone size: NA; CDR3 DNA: TGCGCCAGCAGCCAAAAACCGGGACAGGATGAAGCCAATCAGCCCCAGCATTTT; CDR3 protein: CASSQKPGQDEANQPQHF
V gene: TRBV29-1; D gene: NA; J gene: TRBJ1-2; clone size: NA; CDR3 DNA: TGCAGCGTTGAAGATCCGCCCCCAGATAACTATGGCTACACCTTC; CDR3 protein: CSVEDPPPDNYGYTF
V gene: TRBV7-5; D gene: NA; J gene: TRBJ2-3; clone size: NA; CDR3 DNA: TGTGCCAGAAGCTTAGTGGGACTACCTCTGGGCACAGATACGCAGTATTTT; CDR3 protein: CARSLVGLPLGTDTQYF
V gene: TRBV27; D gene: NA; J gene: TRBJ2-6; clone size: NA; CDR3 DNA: TGTGCCAGCAGTTGGTTTGCCTCTGGGGCCAACGTCCTGACTTTC; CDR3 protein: CASSWFASGANVLTF
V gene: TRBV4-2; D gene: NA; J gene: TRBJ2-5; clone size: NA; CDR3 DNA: TGTGCCAGCAGCCAAGAGGAGGGCCTTGAGACCCAGTACTTC; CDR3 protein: CASSQEEGLETQYF
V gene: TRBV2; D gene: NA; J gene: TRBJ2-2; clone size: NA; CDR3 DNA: TGTGCCGGAGGCATAGGGGTAGGGGAGCTGTTTTTT; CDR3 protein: CAGGIGVGELFF
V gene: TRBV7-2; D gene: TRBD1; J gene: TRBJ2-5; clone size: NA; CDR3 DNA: TGTGCCAGCAGCCCACGACAGGGCGGGGAGACCCAGTACTTC; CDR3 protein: CASSPRQGGETQYF
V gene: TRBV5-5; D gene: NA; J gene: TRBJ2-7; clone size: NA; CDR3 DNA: TGTGCCAGCAGCTTGTTCAGGGGTAACGACGAGCAGTACTTC; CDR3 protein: CASSLFRGNDEQYF
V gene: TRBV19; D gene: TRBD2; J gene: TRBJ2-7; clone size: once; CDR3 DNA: TGTGCCAGTAGTATTGGTGTAGCGGGGAGCTCCTACGAGCAGTACTTC; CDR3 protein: CASSIGVAGSSYEQYF
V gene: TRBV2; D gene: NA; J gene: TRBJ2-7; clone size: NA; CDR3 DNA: TGTGCCAGAAGTCACAACAGGGACTCCTACGAGCAGTACTTC; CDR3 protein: CARSHNRDSYEQYF
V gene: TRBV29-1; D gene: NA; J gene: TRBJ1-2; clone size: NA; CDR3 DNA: TGCACCGCGAATCAGGGGCGCGATGGCTACACCTTC; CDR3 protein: CTANQGRDGYTF
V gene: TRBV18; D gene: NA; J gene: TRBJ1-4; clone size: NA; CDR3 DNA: TGTGCCAGCTCACCACCTAGCACAACTAATGAAAAACTGTTTTTT; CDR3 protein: CASSPPSTTNEKLFF
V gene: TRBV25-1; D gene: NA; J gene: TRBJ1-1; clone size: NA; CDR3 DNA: TGTGCCACCAATTGGACAGTTGTAAACACTGAAGCTTTCTTT; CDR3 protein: CATNWTVVNTEAFF
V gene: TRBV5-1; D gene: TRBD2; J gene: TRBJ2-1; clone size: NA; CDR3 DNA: TGCGCCAGCAGCCCTGGGACTAGCGGGAGGGAATACAATGAGCAGTTCTTC; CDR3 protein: CASSPGTSGREYNEQFF
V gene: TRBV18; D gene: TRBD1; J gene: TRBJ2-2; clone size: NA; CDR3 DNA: TGTGCCAGCTCACCAGTGTGGACAGGGAACACCGGGGAGCTGTTTTTT; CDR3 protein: CASSPVWTGNTGELFF
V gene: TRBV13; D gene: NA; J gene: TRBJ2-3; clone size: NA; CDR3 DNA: TGTGCCAGCAGCATCAAGCCCGCAGATACGCAGTATTTT; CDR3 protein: CASSIKPADTQYF
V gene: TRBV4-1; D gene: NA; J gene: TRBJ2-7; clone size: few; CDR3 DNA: TGCGCCAGCAGCCAAAGAGGGTCCCTCTCCTACGAGCAGTACTTC; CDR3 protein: CASSQRGSLSYEQYF
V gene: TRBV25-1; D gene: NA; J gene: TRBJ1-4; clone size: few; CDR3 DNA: TGTGCCAGCAGTGACTGGGACCGACCCGGTTCTGGTGAAAAACTGTTTTTT; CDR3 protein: CASSDWDRPGSGEKLFF
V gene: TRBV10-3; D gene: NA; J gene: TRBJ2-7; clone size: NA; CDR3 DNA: TGTGCCATCTCCAGCGGGCGAACCTACGAGCAGTACTTC; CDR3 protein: CAISSGRTYEQYF
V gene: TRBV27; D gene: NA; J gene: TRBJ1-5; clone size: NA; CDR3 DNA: TGTGCCAGCAGTTTACAGGGGCGTCCCAATCAGCCCCAGCATTTT; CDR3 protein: CASSLQGRPNQPQHF
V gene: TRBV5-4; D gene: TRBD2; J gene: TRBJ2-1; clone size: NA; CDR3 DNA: TGTGCCAGCAGTCGAGAGACTAGCCCCCTTTCCTACAATGAGCAGTTCTTC; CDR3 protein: CASSRETSPLSYNEQFF
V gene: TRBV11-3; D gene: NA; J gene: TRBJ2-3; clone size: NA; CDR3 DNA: TGTGCCAGCAGCTTTGGGACGCCGGCCTCTGATACGCAGTATTTT; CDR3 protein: CASSFGTPASDTQYF
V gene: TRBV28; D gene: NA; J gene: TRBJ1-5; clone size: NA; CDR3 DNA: TGTGCCAGCAGTTCTACGGGGGAACGCAATCAGCCCCAGCATTTT; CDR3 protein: CASSSTGERNQPQHF
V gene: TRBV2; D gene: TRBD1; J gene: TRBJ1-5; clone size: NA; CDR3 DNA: TGTGCCAGCAGTGAGTGGGACAGGGGACGTCAGCCCCAGCATTTT; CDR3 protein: CASSEWDRGRQPQHF
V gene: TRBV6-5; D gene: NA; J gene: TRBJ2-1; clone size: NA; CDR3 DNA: TGTGCCAGCAAGAGAGTGGGGGGGGCTTGGAATGAGCAGTTCTTC; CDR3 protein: CASKRVGGAWNEQFF
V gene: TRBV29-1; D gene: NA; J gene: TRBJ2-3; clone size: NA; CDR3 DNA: TGCAGCGTTGGGGGGTTAGGGGCTGATACGCAGTATTTT; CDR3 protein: CSVGGLGADTQYF
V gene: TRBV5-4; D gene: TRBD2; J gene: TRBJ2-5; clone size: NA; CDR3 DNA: TGTGCCAGCAGCTTGGTGCGGGGGCAAGAGACCCAGTACTTC; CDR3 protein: CASSLVRGQETQYF
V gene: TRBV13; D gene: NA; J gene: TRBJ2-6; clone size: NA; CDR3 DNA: NA; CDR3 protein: CASSLGLATFGANVLTF
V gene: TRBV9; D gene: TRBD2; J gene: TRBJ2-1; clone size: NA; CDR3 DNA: TGTGCCAGCAGCATGAGGGCGGGGGGGCCCTACAATGAGCAGTTCTTC; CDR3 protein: CASSMRAGGPYNEQFF
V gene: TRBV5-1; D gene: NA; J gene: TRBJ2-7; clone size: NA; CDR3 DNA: TGCGCCAGCAGCTTGTTCGGAGAAGGCGGGGAGTACGAGCAGTACTTC; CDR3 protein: CASSLFGEGGEYEQYF
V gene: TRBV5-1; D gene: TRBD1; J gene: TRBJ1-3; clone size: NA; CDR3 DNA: TGCGCCAGCAGCTTGCAGGGGGTGCTAGGAAACACCATATATTTT; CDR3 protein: CASSLQGVLGNTIYF
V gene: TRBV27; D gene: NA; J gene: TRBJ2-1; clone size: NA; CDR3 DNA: TGTGCCAGCAGTTCATCCTCTACAAGGGGGTCGAGTGAGCAGTTCTTC; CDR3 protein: CASSSSSTRGSSEQFF
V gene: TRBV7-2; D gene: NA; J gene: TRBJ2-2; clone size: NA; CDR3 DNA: TGTGCCAGCAGCTGGAAGGTCACCGGGGAGCTGTTTTTT; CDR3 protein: CASSWKVTGELFF
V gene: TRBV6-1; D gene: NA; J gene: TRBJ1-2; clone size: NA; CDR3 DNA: TGTGCCAGCAGTGCCTCCAGGTCCAACTATGGCTACACCTTC; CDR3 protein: CASSASRSNYGYTF
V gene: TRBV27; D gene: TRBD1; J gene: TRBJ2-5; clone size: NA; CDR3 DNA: TGTGCCAGCAGTCTACAGGGGTGGGCAGGGGAGACCCAGTACTTC; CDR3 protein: CASSLQGWAGETQYF
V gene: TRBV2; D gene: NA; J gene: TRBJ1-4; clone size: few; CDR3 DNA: TGTGCCAGCGGAGGCTACGGGCTGTTTTTT; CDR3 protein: CASGGYGLFF
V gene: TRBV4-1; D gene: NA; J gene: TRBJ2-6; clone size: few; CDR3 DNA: TGCGCCAGCAGCCAAGGGGAGCTGGCTGGGGCCAACGTCCTGACTTTC; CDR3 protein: CASSQGELAGANVLTF
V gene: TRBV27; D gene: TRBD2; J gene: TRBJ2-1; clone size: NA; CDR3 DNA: TGTGCCAGCAGTACCGTCGGACTAGCGGGGTCCAATGAGCAGTTCTTC; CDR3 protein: CASSTVGLAGSNEQFF
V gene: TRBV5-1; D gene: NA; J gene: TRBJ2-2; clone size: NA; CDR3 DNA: TGCGCCAGCAGCTTTAAGCAGAGAAACACCGGGGAGCTGTTTTTT; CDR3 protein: CASSFKQRNTGELFF
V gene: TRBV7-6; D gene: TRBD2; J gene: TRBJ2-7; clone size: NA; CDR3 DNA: TGTGCCAGCAGCCTCCGACTAGCGGGAACCCTCTACGAGCAGTACTTC; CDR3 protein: CASSLRLAGTLYEQYF
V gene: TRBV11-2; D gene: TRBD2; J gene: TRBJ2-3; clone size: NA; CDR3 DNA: TGTGCCAGCAGCTTAATGTGGGGAGGGCGGAGTCTTCTGAAGTATTTT; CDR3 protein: CASSLMWGGRSLLKYF
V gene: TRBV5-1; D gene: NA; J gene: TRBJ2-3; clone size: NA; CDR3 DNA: TGCGCCAGCAGCTTGGGAGTCGACGGCACAGATACGCAGTATTTT; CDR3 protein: CASSLGVDGTDTQYF
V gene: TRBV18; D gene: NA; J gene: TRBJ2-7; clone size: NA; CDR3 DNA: TGTGCCAGCTCACAAGGAGGCGGCGACCCTGAGTACTTC; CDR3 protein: CASSQGGGDPEYF
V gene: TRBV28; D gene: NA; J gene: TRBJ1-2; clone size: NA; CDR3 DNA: TGTGCCAGCACCGTGGGACGGATTTATGGCTACACCTTC; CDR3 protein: CASTVGRIYGYTF
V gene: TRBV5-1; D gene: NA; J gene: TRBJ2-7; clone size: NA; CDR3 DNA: TGCGCCAGCGCCTTCGGGGGAAGCTCCTACGAGCAGTACTTC; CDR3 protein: CASAFGGSSYEQYF
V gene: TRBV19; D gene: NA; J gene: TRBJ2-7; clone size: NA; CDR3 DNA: TGTGCCAGTAGTATAGACAAGAAGGGAAGCTCCTACGAGCAGTACTTC; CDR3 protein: CASSIDKKGSSYEQYF
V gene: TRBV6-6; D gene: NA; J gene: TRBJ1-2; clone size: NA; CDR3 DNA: TGTGCCAGCAGTTACTCGAACGCCAACTATGGCTACACCTTC; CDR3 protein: CASSYSNANYGYTF